Here is one TCR beta chain with its context. The sample holds a few counts of this clonotype. What antigen it recognizes has not been identified. The record has no base qualities; no much larger clone is one base away. The treatment or condition label corresponds to: allogeneic hematopoietic cell transplantation with graft depleted of TCRalphabeta T cells and CD19 B cells. The transplant recipients were children given TCRalphabeta/CD19-depleted allogeneic hematopoietic cell grafts. These data originate in a study of T-cell reconstitution after alpha-beta-depleted transplantation in children (dated by TCRdb to the mid-2010s). In the study overall: The study quantitatively tracked T-cell immune reconstitution after TCRalphabeta/CD19-depleted allogeneic hematopoietic cell transplantation in children using TCR repertoire profiling. Overall study outcomes, separate from this receptor: About two months after transplant, the apparently early recovery of alphabetaT-cell counts reportedly depended on just several hundred clones that had expanded rapidly and came from non-depleted graft cells. The frequencies of hyperexpanded clones fell over the following months, and after one year, T-cell counts and TCRbeta diversity were mostly attributed to newly produced T cells. In some patients, high TCRbeta diversity at day 60 was attributed to recipient T cells and intrathymic progenitors that had survived conditioning.

The protocol used for the library was PCR. These reads were obtained on an Illumina HiSeq 2500. Molecular barcoding was employed in the preparation of TCR libraries, with unique molecular identifiers being used to normalize TCRbeta repertoire quantification. TCRdb passed the public sequencing reads through fastp at Q25 and MiXCR, retaining productive beta sequences. Rows with a matching CDR3 protein are joined into one entry that keeps the most common DNA and genes. The sample includes about 980,000 distinct CDR3 sequences, with about 29% observed a single time. The ten largest clones add up to more than 25% of the sample. This material consisted of PBMCs, mostly from graft donor cells, taken 360 days after TCRalphabeta/CD19-depleted stem cell transplant. This sequence originates from a boy younger than two who had a stem cell transplant for SCID, so the T cells may come from the graft donor.

The CDR3 protein: CATSRPGPSENNQPQHF. The DNA sequence is as follows: TGTGCCACCAGCAGACCCGGGCCCTCGGAGAACAATCAGCCCCAGCATTTT. The sequence is built from TRBV15 and TRBJ1-5; the D gene cannot be resolved reliably. According to the germline V gene (reference sequence), CDR1 reads LNHNV and CDR2 reads YYDKDF. From the cysteine through the phenylalanine, the CDR3 covers 17 amino acids. Left in the record is the CDR3 DNA by itself, 51 bases read in frame from the first base. V is cut by 2 bases and J by 3 bases, and the space between the germline ends is 17 bases.